This T cell receptor (beta chain) was recovered during a study of technical replicates of blood from a few donors. Using immunoSEQ multiplex PCR, the repertoire was profiled, and TCRdb retains in-frame clones only, with some absent. The sample shows about 56,000 clones, about 95% of them seen only once. Germline lookup yields CDR1 LNHNV and CDR2 YYDKDF (reference sequence). Trimming left V 0 bases short and J 5 bases short, with 11 bases between. This CDR3 contains 15 residues. The chain links TRBV15 to TRBJ1-5; D might be TRBD1 (5 bases). This receptor was identified in a human donor in good health. Some clones in this sample may be carry-over from other donors' samples. The sequenced material came from PBMCs. The CDR3 DNA reads as TGTGCCACCAGCAGAGAAGGGGCACGGGATCAGCCCCAGCATTTT. Protein: CATSREGARDQPQHF.